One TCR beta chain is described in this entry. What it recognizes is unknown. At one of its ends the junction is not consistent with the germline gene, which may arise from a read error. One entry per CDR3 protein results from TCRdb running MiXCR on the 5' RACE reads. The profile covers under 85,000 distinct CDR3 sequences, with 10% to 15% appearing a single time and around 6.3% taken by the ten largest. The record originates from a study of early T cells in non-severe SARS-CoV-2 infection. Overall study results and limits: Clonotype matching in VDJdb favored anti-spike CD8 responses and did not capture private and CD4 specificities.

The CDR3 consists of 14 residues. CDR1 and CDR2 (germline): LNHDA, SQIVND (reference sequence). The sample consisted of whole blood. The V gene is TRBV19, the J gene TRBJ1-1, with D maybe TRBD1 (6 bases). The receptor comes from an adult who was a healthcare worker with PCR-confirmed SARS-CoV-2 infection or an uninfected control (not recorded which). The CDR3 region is CASSFQGLGTEVFF. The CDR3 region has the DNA TGTGCCAGTAGTTTCCAGGGGCTTGGGACTGAAGTTTTCTTT.